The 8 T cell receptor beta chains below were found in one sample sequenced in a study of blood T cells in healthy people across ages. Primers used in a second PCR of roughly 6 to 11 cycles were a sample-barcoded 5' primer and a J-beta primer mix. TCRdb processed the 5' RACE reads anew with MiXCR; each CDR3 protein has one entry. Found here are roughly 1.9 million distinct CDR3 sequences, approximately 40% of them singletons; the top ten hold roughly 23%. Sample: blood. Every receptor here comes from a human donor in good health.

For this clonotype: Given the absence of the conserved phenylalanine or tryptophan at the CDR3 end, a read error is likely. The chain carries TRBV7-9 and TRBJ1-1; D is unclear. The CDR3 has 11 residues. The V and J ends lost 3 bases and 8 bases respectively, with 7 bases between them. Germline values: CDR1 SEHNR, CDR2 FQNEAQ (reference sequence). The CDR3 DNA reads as TGTGCCAGCAGCTTCGCGAGGGAAGCTTTCTTG. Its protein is CASSFAREAFL.

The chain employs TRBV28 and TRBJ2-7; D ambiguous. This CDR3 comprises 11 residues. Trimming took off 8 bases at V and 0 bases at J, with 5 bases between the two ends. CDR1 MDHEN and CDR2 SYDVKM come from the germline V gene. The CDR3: CASYSSYEQYF. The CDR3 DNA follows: TGTGCCAGCTATAGCTCCTACGAGCAGTACTTC.

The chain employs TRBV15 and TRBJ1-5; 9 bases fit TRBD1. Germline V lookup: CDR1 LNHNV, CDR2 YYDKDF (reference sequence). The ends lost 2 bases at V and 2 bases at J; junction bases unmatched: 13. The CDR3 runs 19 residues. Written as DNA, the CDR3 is TGTGCCACCAGCAGACCCCCGGGACAGGGTCGATTGGGCAATCAGCCCCAGCATTTT. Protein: CATSRPPGQGRLGNQPQHF.

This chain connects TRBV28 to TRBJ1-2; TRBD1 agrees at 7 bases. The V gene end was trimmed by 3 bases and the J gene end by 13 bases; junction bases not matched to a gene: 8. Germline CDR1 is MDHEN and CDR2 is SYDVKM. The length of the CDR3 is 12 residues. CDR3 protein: CASSFIGGFFTF. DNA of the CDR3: TGTGCCAGCAGTTTCATAGGGGGCTTCTTCACCTTC.

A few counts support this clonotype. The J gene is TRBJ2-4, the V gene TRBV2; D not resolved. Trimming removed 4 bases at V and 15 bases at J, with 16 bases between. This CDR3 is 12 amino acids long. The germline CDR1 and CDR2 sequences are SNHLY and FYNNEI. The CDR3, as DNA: TGTGCCAGCAGTGCCTCGTGGACCCTTGCGTACTTC. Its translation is CASSASWTLAYF.

The CDR3, as DNA: TGTGCCAGCAGTACCACCTCAGGGAGCGGGGGGCCCCCAGAAGACAATGAGCAGTTCTTC. Its translation is CASSTTSGSGGPPEDNEQFF. This chain connects TRBV6-2 or TRBV6-3 to TRBJ2-1, with 9 nucleotides matching TRBD2. Germline V CDR1 and CDR2: MNHEY, SVGEGT. There are 20 residues in the CDR3. The J segment lost 5 bases and the V segment lost 5 bases, leaving 22 bases of the junction unmatched.

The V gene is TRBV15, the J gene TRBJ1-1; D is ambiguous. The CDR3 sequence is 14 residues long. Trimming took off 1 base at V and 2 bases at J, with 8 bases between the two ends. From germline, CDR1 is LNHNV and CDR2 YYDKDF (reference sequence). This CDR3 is CATSRGEGNTEAFF. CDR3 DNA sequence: TGTGCCACCAGCAGAGGTGAGGGAAACACTGAAGCTTTCTTT.

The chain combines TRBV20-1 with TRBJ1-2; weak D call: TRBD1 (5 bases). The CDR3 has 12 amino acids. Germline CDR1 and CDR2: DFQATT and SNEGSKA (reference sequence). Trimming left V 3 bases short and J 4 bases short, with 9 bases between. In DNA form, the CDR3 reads TGCAGTGCTAGCAGTCAGGGCTATGGCTACACCTTC. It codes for CSASSQGYGYTF.